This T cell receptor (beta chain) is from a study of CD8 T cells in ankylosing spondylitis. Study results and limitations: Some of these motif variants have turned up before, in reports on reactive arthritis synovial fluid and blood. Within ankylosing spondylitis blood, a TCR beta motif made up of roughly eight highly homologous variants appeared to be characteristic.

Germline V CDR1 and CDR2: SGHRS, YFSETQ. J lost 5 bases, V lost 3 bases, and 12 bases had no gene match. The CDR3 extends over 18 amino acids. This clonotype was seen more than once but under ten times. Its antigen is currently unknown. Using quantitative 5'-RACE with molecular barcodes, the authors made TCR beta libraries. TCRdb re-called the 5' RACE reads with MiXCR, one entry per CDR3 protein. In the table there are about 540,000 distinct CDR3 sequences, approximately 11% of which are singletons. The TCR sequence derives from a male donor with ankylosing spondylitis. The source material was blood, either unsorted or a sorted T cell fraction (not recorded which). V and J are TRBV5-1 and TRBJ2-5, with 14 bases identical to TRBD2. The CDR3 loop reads CASSYRLAGGVSWETQYF. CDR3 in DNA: TGCGCCAGCAGCTACCGACTAGCGGGAGGGGTATCGTGGGAGACCCAGTACTTC.